This T cell receptor (beta chain) comes out of a study of control samples from healthy donors and cancer patients. TCRdb keeps only in-frame clones here, not all; method: immunoSEQ multiplex PCR. This table has around 110,000 clones, more than 75% appearing once. This CDR3 is 15 amino acids long. Germline-derived CDR1 and CDR2 are SGDLS and YYNGEE. V dropped 6 bases and J dropped 0 bases, with 13 bases sitting between them. This clonotype was obtained from a woman between 65 and 79 years old in good health. Sequenced sample: blood. This rearrangement joins TRBV9 to TRBJ1-5; possibly TRBD1 for D (5 bases). CDR3 sequence: CASIDRGYSNQPQHF. CDR3 coding DNA: TGTGCCAGCATCGATAGGGGATATAGCAATCAGCCCCAGCATTTT.